The 6 T cell receptor beta chains listed next were all sequenced from one sample in a study of T cell changes during pregnancy in multiple sclerosis. Assay used: immunoSEQ multiplex PCR; TCRdb lists only in-frame clones, some missing. The sample has about 39,000 clones, around four fifths seen once; the top ten hold 0.64%. The sequences come from CD4+ T cells from peripheral blood mononuclear cells, collected before pregnancy. All receptors come from a female donor with multiple sclerosis, enrolled in a pregnancy study.

As for this clone: This specimen includes other DNA sequences encoding the same CDR3. The chain employs TRBV6-5 and TRBJ2-3; 7 bases align to TRBD2. Trimming took 2 bases from V and 4 from J; bases not matched to a gene: 9. This CDR3 has 16 amino acids. Germline lookup yields CDR1 MNHEY and CDR2 SVGAGI. In nucleotides, the CDR3 is TGTGCCAGCAGTTACACCGGCGGGGGACGTTCAGATACGCAGTATTTT. It codes for CASSYTGGGRSDTQYF.

This clone appeared a single time. In DNA form, the CDR3 reads TGTGCCAGCAGCCAGGACAGACTAGCGGGAGAGCAGGACGAGCAGTACTTC. Residues: CASSQDRLAGEQDEQYF. J is TRBJ2-7 and V is TRBV4-2; 12 nucleotides line up with TRBD2. CDR3 length: 17 amino acids. Per the germline V gene, CDR1 is LGHNA and CDR2 is YNFKEQ. V lost 3 bases to trimming and J lost 5 bases; unmatched junction nucleotides: 11.

V usage is TRBV19 and J usage is TRBJ1-2, with 9 bases lining up with TRBD1. CDR3 length: 15 amino acids. Germline values: CDR1 LNHDA, CDR2 SQIVND (reference sequence). Trimming cost V 6 bases and J 4 bases; bases outside gene matches: 9. The CDR3 DNA reads TGTGCCAGTAGCCGGACAGGGGCGACCGCCTATGGCTACACCTTC. Encoded protein: CASSRTGATAYGYTF.

The chain employs TRBV6-5 and TRBJ1-3; D might be TRBD1 (6 bases). V lost 5 bases and J 2 bases, leaving 13 bases between the germline ends. This CDR3 contains 15 residues. The V gene's germline CDR1 is MNHEY and CDR2 SVGAGI. The CDR3 DNA reads TGTGCCAGCAGTACCGGGGGGCGGCCTGGAAACACCATATATTTT. This gives the protein CASSTGGRPGNTIYF.

The chain employs TRBV4-3 and TRBJ2-1; TRBD1 agrees at 9 bases. Looked up from germline, CDR1 is LGHNA and CDR2 is YSLEER. V gave up 0 bases and J gave up 6 bases; unmatched junction bases: 9. The CDR3 sequence is 17 residues long. DNA of the CDR3: TGCGCCAGCAGCCAAGAAGTAGGGGGACAGGGCCGCAATGAGCAGTTCTTC. It specifies CASSQEVGGQGRNEQFF.

This chain joins TRBV11-3 and TRBJ1-3; D possibly corresponds to TRBD1 (6 bases). V gave up 1 base and J gave up 5 bases, with 12 bases separating them. Germline CDR1 and CDR2: SGHNT and YENEEA. The CDR3 is made up of 15 amino acids. CDR3 amino acids: CASSLGGTSRNTIYF. The CDR3 DNA sequence: TGTGCCAGCAGCTTAGGAGGGACAAGCCGAAACACCATATATTTT.